The rows below give T cell receptor beta chains drawn from one sample of a study of regulatory T cells in long-lasting Graves disease. MiXCR, applied by TCRdb to the multiplex PCR reads, yields one record per CDR3 protein. Among roughly 560,000 distinct CDR3 sequences listed, about 12% were seen once. The sample also formed part of further work on T cells in Graves' hyperthyroidism and ophthalmopathy.

Here the sequenced sample was peripheral blood mononuclear cells (PBMCs), taken at new diagnosis, from a patient treated with antithyroid drugs. The receptors derive from a woman aged 30 to 39 with Graves disease. Both conserved end residues are part of each CDR3. D genes are given only for firm matches. Clone size, where shown, is once, few, many, or a class for clones that have expanded.

clone size	J gene	V gene	D gene	CDR3 DNA	CDR3 protein
many	TRBJ1-6	TRBV18	-	TGTGCCAGCTCACCACTACAGGGTTTTCCAGCGGTTTCACCCCTCCACTTT	CASSPLQGFPAVSPLHF
few	TRBJ2-5	TRBV24-1	-	TGTGCCACCGCTGCGGCGCAGGCGGGAGAGACCCAGTACTTC	CATAAAQAGETQYF
many	TRBJ1-2	TRBV28	-	TGTGCCAGCAGGGGGACATCGGGGGCTCCTAACTATGGCTACACCTTC	CASRGTSGAPNYGYTF
many	TRBJ2-1	TRBV24-1	-	TGTGCCACCAGTGATAGGTCTCGGTCGGGGGACAATGAGCAGTTCTTC	CATSDRSRSGDNEQFF
many	TRBJ1-2	TRBV27	-	TGTGCCAGCAGTTTGTGGGGTGGCAACTATGGCTACACCTTC	CASSLWGGNYGYTF
many	TRBJ2-7	TRBV28	-	TGTGCCAGCACGCGAGGGTCCTACGAGCAGTACTTC	CASTRGSYEQYF
many	TRBJ2-1	TRBV20-1	-	TGCAGTGCTAGAGACCCACCAGCTAAGCAGTTCTTC	CSARDPPAKQFF
few	TRBJ2-7	TRBV12-3/TRBV12-4	-	TGTGCCAGCAGCCCTCAATACTACGAGCAGTACTTC	CASSPQYYEQYF
many	TRBJ2-5	TRBV7-9	-	TGTGCCAGCAGCTCCTCGGGGTACCAAGAGACCCAGTACTTC	CASSSSGYQETQYF
-	TRBJ2-7	TRBV11-2	-	TGTGCCAGCAGCTTAGATCGGGGCTCCTACAATGAGCAGTACTTC	CASSLDRGSYNEQYF
-	TRBJ2-2	TRBV24-1	TRBD1	TGTGCCACCGGACAGGAGAACACCGGGGAGCTGTTTTTT	CATGQENTGELFF
many	TRBJ2-1	TRBV20-1	TRBD1	TGCAGTGCCACGACAGGGGCAGGCTACAATGAGCAGTTCTTC	CSATTGAGYNEQFF
many	TRBJ2-1	TRBV11-3	TRBD2	TGTGCCAGCAGCGAAATAACTAGCGGAGGGAATATCGGACAGTTCTTC	CASSEITSGGNIGQFF
many	TRBJ2-2	TRBV5-1	TRBD1	TGCGCCAGCAGCTTGTTCAGGACAGGGGGCACCGGGGAGCTGTTTTTT	CASSLFRTGGTGELFF
-	TRBJ2-7	TRBV27	-	TGTGCCAGCAGGACATTGACAGCTGCCTACGAGCAGTACTTC	CASRTLTAAYEQYF
many	TRBJ1-1	TRBV19	-	TGTGCCAGTAGTATAGAGCAGGTCGGCAGGGGTTGGGGCACTGAAGCTTTCTTT	CASSIEQVGRGWGTEAFF
-	TRBJ2-2	TRBV7-2	TRBD2	TGTGCCAGCAGCTTAGTTACCGGGACTAGCGGGAGACGGACCGGGGAGCTGTTTTTT	CASSLVTGTSGRRTGELFF
many	TRBJ2-2	TRBV20-1	-	TGCAGTGCTAGGATCGACGTGGCCGGGGAGCTGTTTTTT	CSARIDVAGELFF
few	TRBJ2-7	TRBV5-8	-	TGTGCCAGCAGCTTTCCCGAGACCTACGAGCAGTACTTC	CASSFPETYEQYF